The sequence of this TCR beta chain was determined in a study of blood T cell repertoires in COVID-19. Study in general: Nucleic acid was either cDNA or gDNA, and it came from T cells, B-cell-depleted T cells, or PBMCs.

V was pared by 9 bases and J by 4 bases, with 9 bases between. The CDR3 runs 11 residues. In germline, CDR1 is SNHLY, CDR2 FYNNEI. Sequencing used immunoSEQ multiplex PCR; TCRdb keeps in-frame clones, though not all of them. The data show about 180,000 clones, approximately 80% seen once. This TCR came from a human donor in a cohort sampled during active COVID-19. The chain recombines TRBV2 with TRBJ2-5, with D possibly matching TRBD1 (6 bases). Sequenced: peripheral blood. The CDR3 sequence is CASYRAETQYF. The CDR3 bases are TGTGCCAGTTACAGGGCAGAGACCCAGTACTTC.